This is a list of T cell receptor beta chains from one sample in a study of shared clonotypes between healthy human individuals. TCRdb keeps only in-frame clones here, not all; method: immunoSEQ multiplex PCR. The sample contains a few hundred thousand clones, roughly 70% of which appear only once. The sequencing sample was made of memory CD4+ T cells sorted from blood. Source of these receptors: a man aged 25 to 45 in good health. Each CDR3 is given without its conserved first and last residue. A D gene is named only where the DNA matches it firmly.

len: 13
d_gene: -
j_gene: TRBJ2-7
v_gene: TRBV5-6
CDR3aa: ASSGGTRGSYEQY

len: 12
d_gene: -
j_gene: TRBJ2-7
v_gene: TRBV19
CDR3aa: ASSPPQSPYEQY

len: 12
d_gene: -
j_gene: TRBJ2-7
v_gene: TRBV14
CDR3aa: ASSQVSPGVEQY

len: 13
d_gene: TRBD1
j_gene: TRBJ1-5
v_gene: TRBV28
CDR3aa: ASSLAGTDYQPQH

len: 13
d_gene: TRBD2
j_gene: TRBJ2-4
v_gene: TRBV2
CDR3aa: ASKMGGGAKNIQY

len: 10
d_gene: -
j_gene: TRBJ2-2
v_gene: TRBV19
CDR3aa: ASFAGAGELF

len: 13
d_gene: -
j_gene: TRBJ2-7
v_gene: TRBV9
CDR3aa: ASSVESGTVYEQY

len: 9
d_gene: -
j_gene: TRBJ2-7
v_gene: TRBV7-8
CDR3aa: ASSDYYEQY

len: 13
d_gene: TRBD2
j_gene: TRBJ2-5
v_gene: TRBV18
CDR3aa: ASSPTSGGEKTQY

len: 10
d_gene: -
j_gene: TRBJ1-2
v_gene: TRBV28
CDR3aa: ASSLAGSGYT

len: 11
d_gene: -
j_gene: TRBJ1-1
v_gene: TRBV7-7
CDR3aa: ASSPGTNTEAF

len: 10
d_gene: -
j_gene: TRBJ2-7
v_gene: TRBV11-3
CDR3aa: ASSSNSYEQY

len: 14
d_gene: TRBD1
j_gene: TRBJ1-1
v_gene: TRBV5-6
CDR3aa: ASSTGTGAMNTEAF

len: 11
d_gene: TRBD1
j_gene: TRBJ1-2
v_gene: TRBV6-1
CDR3aa: ASRATGGYGYT

len: 14
d_gene: TRBD2
j_gene: TRBJ2-2
v_gene: TRBV19
CDR3aa: ASSEAGGPRTGELF

len: 12
d_gene: -
j_gene: TRBJ2-3
v_gene: TRBV18
CDR3aa: ASSPGLNTDTQY

len: 12
d_gene: -
j_gene: TRBJ1-1
v_gene: TRBV10-1
CDR3aa: ASSERASGTEAF

len: 15
d_gene: -
j_gene: TRBJ2-4
v_gene: TRBV21-1
CDR3aa: ASSKVRGYVAKNIQY

len: 13
d_gene: -
j_gene: TRBJ1-1
v_gene: TRBV11-2
CDR3aa: ASSLGIQGLVEAF

len: 14
d_gene: TRBD2
j_gene: TRBJ2-3
v_gene: TRBV28
CDR3aa: ASSDLAGEGTDTQY

len: 12
d_gene: TRBD2
j_gene: TRBJ2-2
v_gene: TRBV29-1
CDR3aa: SVRTSVMAGELF

len: 13
d_gene: -
j_gene: TRBJ2-6
v_gene: TRBV18
CDR3aa: ASSPLGSGANVLT

len: 9
d_gene: -
j_gene: TRBJ1-1
v_gene: TRBV28
CDR3aa: ASQGSGGAF

len: 11
d_gene: TRBD2
j_gene: TRBJ2-1
v_gene: TRBV10-2
CDR3aa: ASSGLASNEQF

len: 13
d_gene: -
j_gene: TRBJ1-3
v_gene: TRBV18
CDR3aa: ASSPSEGTGNTIY

len: 10
d_gene: -
j_gene: TRBJ2-7
v_gene: TRBV29-1
CDR3aa: SVGQASYEQY

len: 12
d_gene: -
j_gene: TRBJ2-7
v_gene: TRBV7-2
CDR3aa: ASSLTGSSYEQY

len: 13
d_gene: -
j_gene: TRBJ2-5
v_gene: TRBV28
CDR3aa: ASSPGEMVLETQY

len: 13
d_gene: TRBD2
j_gene: TRBJ2-7
v_gene: TRBV2
CDR3aa: ASSEAGLAIHEQY

len: 11
d_gene: TRBD1
j_gene: TRBJ2-3
v_gene: TRBV5-6
CDR3aa: ASSLGQGQTQY

len: 13
d_gene: TRBD1
j_gene: TRBJ2-7
v_gene: TRBV7-6
CDR3aa: ASSKTGTGDYEQY

len: 12
d_gene: -
j_gene: TRBJ1-4
v_gene: TRBV19
CDR3aa: ASSTVATNEKLF

len: 13
d_gene: TRBD2
j_gene: TRBJ2-1
v_gene: TRBV5-4
CDR3aa: ASSTRLAGPNEQF

len: 12
d_gene: TRBD1
j_gene: TRBJ2-5
v_gene: TRBV30
CDR3aa: AWRGQLTGGTQY

len: 14
d_gene: TRBD2
j_gene: TRBJ2-4
v_gene: TRBV6-1
CDR3aa: ASSEGLAGAKNIQY

len: 12
d_gene: -
j_gene: TRBJ1-1
v_gene: TRBV7-2
CDR3aa: ASSLRQLNTEAF

len: 11
d_gene: -
j_gene: TRBJ2-7
v_gene: TRBV7-9
CDR3aa: ASSLLGIHEQY

len: 13
d_gene: TRBD1
j_gene: TRBJ2-7
v_gene: TRBV7-9
CDR3aa: ASSDLRTGGDEQY

len: 11
d_gene: -
j_gene: TRBJ2-2
v_gene: TRBV14
CDR3aa: ASSGAVTGELF

len: 11
d_gene: -
j_gene: TRBJ1-2
v_gene: TRBV5-6
CDR3aa: ASSLGWVDGYT